This T cell receptor beta chain was obtained from a study of T cells in Graves' hyperthyroidism and ophthalmopathy. Study-wide findings and caveats: Most thyroid clonotypes with frequency above 0.001 were detected in blood.

Amplified TCR beta CDR3 regions came from RNA transcripts. First-round RT-PCR with HTBI primers amplified the TCR CDR3 region. MiXCR, applied by TCRdb to the multiplex PCR reads, yields one record per CDR3 protein. The repertoire holds more than 350,000 distinct CDR3 sequences, with around 15% as singletons. A NOSPECS grade of at least 4, a Clinical Activity Score of at least 3 and duration under 3 months were recorded in ophthalmopathy patients. The study based diagnoses on clinical symptoms, serum thyroxine and TRAb, thyroid ultrasound and orbital computed tomography. The PBMCs were sourced from fresh peripheral blood (around 9.3 ml). This clonotype showed up many times. Its specificity is not known. CDR3 length: 13 amino acids. V dropped 3 bases and J dropped 7; count of bases not matched to a gene: 3. The germline gives CDR1 DFQATT, CDR2 SNEGSKA (reference sequence).

This clonotype originated in a woman aged 25 to 39 with Graves' ophthalmopathy. Sequenced material: blood. The V gene is TRBV20-1, the J gene TRBJ2-7; 13 bases map to TRBD2. The CDR3 coding sequence is TGCAGTGCTAGGCTGGGACTAGCGGGAGAGCAGTACTTC. Translating it yields CSARLGLAGEQYF.